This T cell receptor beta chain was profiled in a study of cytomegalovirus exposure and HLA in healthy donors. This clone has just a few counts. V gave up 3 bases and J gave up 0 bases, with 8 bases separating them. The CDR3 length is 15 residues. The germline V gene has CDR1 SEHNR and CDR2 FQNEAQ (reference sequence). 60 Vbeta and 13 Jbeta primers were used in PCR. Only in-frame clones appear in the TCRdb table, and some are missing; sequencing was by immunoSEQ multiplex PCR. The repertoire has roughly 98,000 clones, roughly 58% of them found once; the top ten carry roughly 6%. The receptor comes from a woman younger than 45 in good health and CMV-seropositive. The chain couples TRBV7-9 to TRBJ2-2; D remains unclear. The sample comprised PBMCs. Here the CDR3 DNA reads TGTGCCAGCAGCTTCTTCCAGACGAACACCGGGGAGCTGTTTTTT. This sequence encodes CASSFFQTNTGELFF.